The present TCR beta chain was sequenced within a study of OX40 agonist ivuxolimab in advanced cancers. The data were produced by immunoSEQ multiplex PCR, yet TCRdb's version contains in-frame clones alone and is incomplete. The sample yields about 84,000 clones, approximately 89% seen once. Germline CDR1 is MDHEN and CDR2 is SYDVKM. This CDR3 is built from 13 residues. V lost 8 bases, J lost 2 bases, and 13 bases lay in between. The source of this sequence is an adult with an advanced solid tumor such as melanoma, head and neck, liver or kidney cancer. V and J are TRBV28 and TRBJ2-7; D call uncertain. Material: CD4+ or CD8+ T cells sorted from blood, obtained in a trial of the OX40 agonist ivuxolimab. The CDR3 DNA reads as TGTGCCAGCTTCCCAGGTGGGGCCTACGAGCAGTACTTC. It encodes CASFPGGAYEQYF. Supplemented by reference TRBV28 and TRBJ2-7, the full variable domain reads DVKVTQSSRYLVKRTGEKVFLECVQDMDHENMFWYRQDPGLGLRLIYFSYDVKMKEKGDIPEGYSVSREKKERFSLILESASTNQTSMYLCASFPGGAYEQYFGPGTRLTVT.